The next 27 T cell receptor beta chains were all read from a single sample in a study of cytomegalovirus exposure and HLA in healthy donors. Use of 60 Vbeta and 13 Jbeta primers characterized the PCR. The data were produced by immunoSEQ multiplex PCR, yet TCRdb's version contains in-frame clones alone and is incomplete. Among 110,000 to 150,000 clones listed, approximately 80% were seen once. Material: PBMCs. The receptors shown here come from a male donor in good health and CMV-seronegative.

The chain recombines TRBV2 with TRBJ2-7; D possibly corresponds to TRBD1 (6 bases). The germline CDR1 and CDR2 sequences are SNHLY and FYNNEI. The CDR3 sequence is 14 residues long. The V gene lost 6 bases and the J gene lost 2 bases, with 14 bases spanning the gap. CDR3 region: CASSDPGQTYEQYF. The CDR3 nucleotides are TGTGCCAGCAGCGACCCGGGACAAACCTACGAGCAGTACTTC.

V usage is TRBV20-1 and J usage is TRBJ2-3; maybe TRBD2 (6 bases). V lost 4 bases and J 6 bases, leaving 8 bases between the germline ends. From germline, CDR1 is DFQATT and CDR2 SNEGSKA (reference sequence). CDR3 length equals 11 residues. For the CDR3, the DNA is TGCAGTGCTACAGGGAGGGATACGCAGTATTTT. Protein: CSATGRDTQYF.

The chain recombines TRBV4-3 with TRBJ1-1, with D tentatively TRBD1 (6 bases). V was clipped by 0 bases and J by 2 bases, with 10 bases between them. CDR1 is LGHNA and CDR2 is YSLEER in the germline V gene. The length of the CDR3 is 15 residues. CDR3 amino acids: CASSQDTGLNTEAFF. The CDR3 nucleotides read TGCGCCAGCAGCCAAGACACAGGGCTTAACACTGAAGCTTTCTTT.

The genes are TRBV27 and TRBJ1-2; 9 nucleotides line up with TRBD1. V lost 5 bases and J lost 8; bases outside the gene matches: 6. Germline values: CDR1 MNHEY, CDR2 SMNVEV (reference sequence). There are 13 residues in the CDR3. The CDR3 DNA follows: TGTGCCAGCAGTAACGGACAGGGGTACGGCTACACCTTC. This encodes CASSNGQGYGYTF.

The V and J genes are TRBV27 and TRBJ2-7; TRBD2 agrees at 8 bases. CDR3 length: 15 amino acids. With 4 bases clipped from V and 9 bases from J, the junction kept 14 bases outside the gene matches. The V gene's germline CDR1 is MNHEY and CDR2 SMNVEV (reference sequence). The CDR3 DNA reads as TGTGCCAGCAGTTCCCAGGGGAGCGGGAGTGTTTTGCAGTACTTC. It translates to CASSSQGSGSVLQYF.

The chain combines TRBV4-2 with TRBJ2-4; 7 bases fit TRBD1. Germline V lookup: CDR1 LGHNA, CDR2 YNFKEQ. This CDR3 has 16 amino acids. V dropped 0 bases and J dropped 12; count of bases not matched to a gene: 14. CDR3 coding DNA: TGTGCCAGCAGCCAAGAGATGAACAGGGGCGGATACAGTCAGTACTTC. Translated, it gives CASSQEMNRGGYSQYF.

The chain recombines TRBV7-2 with TRBJ2-5; TRBD2 aligns across 8 bases. CDR3 size: 14 residues. CDR1 and CDR2 from the germline V gene are SGHTA and FQGNSA. V lost 3 bases, J lost 5 bases, and 5 bases stayed unmatched. CDR3 coding DNA: TGTGCCAGCAGCTTTCGAAGACTAGCGGAGACCCAGTACTTC. Its translation: CASSFRRLAETQYF.

The chain is built from TRBV19 and TRBJ1-1; D not resolved. This CDR3 has 14 residues. Germline-derived CDR1 and CDR2 are LNHDA and SQIVND (reference sequence). V lost 4 bases and J lost 1, with 10 bases in between. The CDR3 DNA follows: TGTGCCAGTAGTAGAGACGGTGGGAACACTGAAGCTTTCTTT. This sequence encodes CASSRDGGNTEAFF.

This clone turned up a few times. The chain links TRBV4-1 to TRBJ1-2; TRBD1 aligns across 9 bases. Germline V lookup: CDR1 MGHRA, CDR2 YSYEKL. This CDR3 is 17 amino acids long. With 4 bases clipped from V and 6 bases from J, the junction kept 15 bases outside the gene matches. CDR3 DNA: TGCGCCAGCAGCCCCCTGGACAGGGGTCTTGCTAAGAATGGCTACACCTTC. Translated, it gives CASSPLDRGLAKNGYTF.

The chain is built from TRBV10-1 and TRBJ2-1, with 10 positions matching TRBD2. The V gene end was trimmed by 3 bases and the J gene end by 6 bases; junction bases not matched to a gene: 5. Germline V CDR1 and CDR2: WNHNN, SYGVQD (reference sequence). CDR3 length equals 15 residues. The CDR3 reads CASSDATSGFNEQFF. CDR3 bases: TGCGCCAGCAGTGATGCGACTAGCGGGTTCAATGAGCAGTTCTTC.

With regard to this clone: An end of the junction does not agree with germline; a read error may underlie this. CDR3 protein: CASTLTGGPTYEQCF. The CDR3 nucleotides are TGCGCCAGCACTTTAACAGGGGGCCCTACCTACGAGCAGTGCTTC. The chain recombines TRBV5-1 with TRBJ2-7; 9 nucleotides match TRBD1. This CDR3 has 15 amino acids. Germline CDR1 is SGHRS and CDR2 is YFSETQ.

The rearrangement uses TRBV6-4 and TRBJ2-1, with a tentative D call TRBD1 (7 bases). There are 15 residues in the CDR3. Per germline, CDR1 MRHNA and CDR2 SNTAGT. Trimming shortened V by 5 bases and J by 4 bases, and 15 bases separated the two germline ends. Written as DNA, the CDR3 is TGTGCCAGCAGTCGACAGGGAGCGGGTTACAATGAGCAGTTCTTC. Its protein product is CASSRQGAGYNEQFF.

This clone has only one observation. CDR3 bases: TGTGCCAGCAGCTTATTTTCCAACTACGAGCAGTACTTC. It translates to CASSLFSNYEQYF. This sequence joins TRBV11-3 and TRBJ2-7; D is uncertain. V was clipped by 2 bases and J by 3 bases, with 8 bases between them. The CDR3 runs 13 residues. Looked up from germline, CDR1 is SGHNT and CDR2 is YENEEA.

This clone has only a few counts. The chain uses TRBV29-1 and TRBJ2-1; TRBD1 matches 7 bases. This CDR3 is built from 12 residues. Looked up from germline, CDR1 is SQVTM and CDR2 is ANQGSEA. J lost 5 bases, V lost 8 bases, and 6 bases had no gene match. The CDR3 sequence: CSPGTDNNEQFF. The CDR3 DNA sequence: TGCAGCCCCGGGACAGATAACAATGAGCAGTTCTTC.

J is TRBJ1-1 and V is TRBV7-9; D is ambiguous. The germline gives CDR1 SEHNR, CDR2 FQNEAQ (reference sequence). Trimming left V 3 bases short and J 7 bases short, with 9 bases between. CDR3 length: 12 amino acids. The CDR3, as DNA: TGTGCCAGCAGCTTGATAGAGGGTGAAGCTTTCTTT. Its translation: CASSLIEGEAFF.

A remark on this clone: The sample contains more than one DNA sequence encoding this CDR3. The chain carries TRBV5-1 and TRBJ2-1, with 12 bases aligning to TRBD2. Trimming removed 4 bases from V and 0 bases from J; junction bases left unmatched: 5. CDR3 size: 17 residues. Germline CDR1 SGHRS, CDR2 YFSETQ. In nucleotides, the CDR3 is TGCGCCAGCAGCCTTGGACTAGCGGGGAACTCCTACAATGAGCAGTTCTTC. Its translation: CASSLGLAGNSYNEQFF.

This sequence joins TRBV30 and TRBJ2-5; 10 bases fit TRBD1. The J call may be in error: the DNA end matches TRBJ2-7 better. CDR3 size: 16 residues. Germline V gene sequence: CDR1 GTSNPN, CDR2 SVGIG (reference sequence). The CDR3 DNA sequence: TGTGCCTGGAGTCCCCCCGGGACAGGGGTAGCCTACGAGCAGTACTTC. Protein product: CAWSPPGTGVAYEQYF.

This clone occurred a few times. V usage is TRBV7-6 and J usage is TRBJ1-2, with 7 bases fitting TRBD1. V shed 4 bases and J 2 bases; nucleotides not matched to a gene: 4. The CDR3 is 14 residues long. The V gene's germline CDR1 is SGHVS and CDR2 FNYEAQ. CDR3 in amino acids: CASSSGQSNYGYTF. CDR3 sequence (DNA): TGTGCCAGCAGCTCGGGACAGTCCAACTATGGCTACACCTTC.

This clone was observed a few times. The rearrangement links TRBV2 to TRBJ2-2, with a tentative D call TRBD1 (6 bases). Trimming stripped 7 bases from V and 6 bases from J, with 12 bases between. Germline values: CDR1 SNHLY, CDR2 FYNNEI. The CDR3 sequence is 13 residues long. The CDR3: CASKLQGSGELFF. Here the CDR3 DNA reads TGTGCCAGCAAACTACAGGGATCCGGGGAGCTGTTTTTT.

The genes are TRBV6-6 and TRBJ1-1; 9 bases agree with TRBD1. The germline CDR1 and CDR2 sequences are MNHNY and SVGAGI (reference sequence). The CDR3 sequence is 15 residues long. The J segment lost 1 base and the V segment lost 4 bases, leaving 4 bases of the junction unmatched. CDR3 in DNA: TGTGCCAGCAGTTCCGTGGACAGGGGGAACACTGAAGCTTTCTTT. Protein product: CASSSVDRGNTEAFF.

The J gene is TRBJ2-7, the V gene TRBV5-1; 9 nucleotides align to TRBD2. Germline V CDR1 and CDR2: SGHRS, YFSETQ. The CDR3 contains 16 residues. The V segment lost 3 bases and the J segment 0 bases; nucleotides outside the gene matches: 7. The CDR3 here is CASSSGLAIPSYEQYF. CDR3 DNA: TGCGCCAGCAGCTCAGGACTAGCGATACCCTCCTACGAGCAGTACTTC.

J is TRBJ1-1 and V is TRBV27; D may be TRBD1 (5 bases). With 3 bases removed from V and 6 bases from J, the gap between germline ends came to 14 bases. The CDR3 sequence is 14 residues long. Germline values: CDR1 MNHEY, CDR2 SMNVEV (reference sequence). The CDR3 protein is CASSLVGREPEAFF. The CDR3 nucleotides are TGTGCCAGCAGTTTGGTAGGCAGGGAACCTGAAGCTTTCTTT.

About this clone: Mismatch with germline at one junction end may stem from a read error. This CDR3 is also generated by other DNA sequences in the sample. The chain carries TRBV6-1 and TRBJ1-1; TRBD1 is a possible D gene (5 bases). Germline assignment: CDR1 MNHNS and CDR2 SASEGT. The CDR3 runs 15 residues. The CDR3 loop is CASSEEVRVNTEAFF. The CDR3 DNA reads TGTGCCAGCAGTGAAGAGGTCAGGGTGAACACTGAAGCCTTCTTT.

The V call is TRBV28, the J call TRBJ2-7, with D maybe TRBD2 (5 bases). Germline V CDR1 and CDR2: MDHEN, SYDVKM. The CDR3 runs to 12 residues. Trimming removed 7 bases from V and 2 bases from J, with 9 bases in between. In DNA form, the CDR3 reads TGTGCCAGCAACTCCGGGGCCTACGAGCAGTACTTC. It specifies CASNSGAYEQYF.

This chain connects TRBV5-1 to TRBJ1-3; no clear D gene. Germline V gives CDR1 SGHRS, CDR2 YFSETQ. V lost 0 bases and J 1 base, leaving 8 bases between the germline ends. The CDR3 contains 15 residues. CDR3 sequence: CASSLGAHSGNTIYF. The CDR3 DNA reads TGCGCCAGCAGCTTGGGGGCCCATTCTGGAAACACCATATATTTT.

The chain combines TRBV27 with TRBJ2-2, with D maybe TRBD2 (5 bases). The length of the CDR3 is 13 residues. With 7 bases removed from V and 7 bases from J, the gap between germline ends came to 13 bases. From germline, CDR1 is MNHEY and CDR2 SMNVEV (reference sequence). This CDR3 is CASTLLGGGELFF. CDR3 nucleotide sequence: TGTGCCAGCACCCTACTAGGTGGCGGGGAGCTGTTTTTT.

V and J are TRBV6-6 and TRBJ1-5, with D unresolved. Per the germline V gene, CDR1 is MNHNY and CDR2 is SVGAGI (reference sequence). Between the trimmed V and J ends, which lost 6 bases and 0 bases, there was a span of 12 bases. The CDR3 loop spans 15 amino acids. The CDR3 coding sequence is TGTGCCAGCAGCCGGGCCGGGGATAGCAATCAGCCCCAGCATTTT. Its protein is CASSRAGDSNQPQHF.